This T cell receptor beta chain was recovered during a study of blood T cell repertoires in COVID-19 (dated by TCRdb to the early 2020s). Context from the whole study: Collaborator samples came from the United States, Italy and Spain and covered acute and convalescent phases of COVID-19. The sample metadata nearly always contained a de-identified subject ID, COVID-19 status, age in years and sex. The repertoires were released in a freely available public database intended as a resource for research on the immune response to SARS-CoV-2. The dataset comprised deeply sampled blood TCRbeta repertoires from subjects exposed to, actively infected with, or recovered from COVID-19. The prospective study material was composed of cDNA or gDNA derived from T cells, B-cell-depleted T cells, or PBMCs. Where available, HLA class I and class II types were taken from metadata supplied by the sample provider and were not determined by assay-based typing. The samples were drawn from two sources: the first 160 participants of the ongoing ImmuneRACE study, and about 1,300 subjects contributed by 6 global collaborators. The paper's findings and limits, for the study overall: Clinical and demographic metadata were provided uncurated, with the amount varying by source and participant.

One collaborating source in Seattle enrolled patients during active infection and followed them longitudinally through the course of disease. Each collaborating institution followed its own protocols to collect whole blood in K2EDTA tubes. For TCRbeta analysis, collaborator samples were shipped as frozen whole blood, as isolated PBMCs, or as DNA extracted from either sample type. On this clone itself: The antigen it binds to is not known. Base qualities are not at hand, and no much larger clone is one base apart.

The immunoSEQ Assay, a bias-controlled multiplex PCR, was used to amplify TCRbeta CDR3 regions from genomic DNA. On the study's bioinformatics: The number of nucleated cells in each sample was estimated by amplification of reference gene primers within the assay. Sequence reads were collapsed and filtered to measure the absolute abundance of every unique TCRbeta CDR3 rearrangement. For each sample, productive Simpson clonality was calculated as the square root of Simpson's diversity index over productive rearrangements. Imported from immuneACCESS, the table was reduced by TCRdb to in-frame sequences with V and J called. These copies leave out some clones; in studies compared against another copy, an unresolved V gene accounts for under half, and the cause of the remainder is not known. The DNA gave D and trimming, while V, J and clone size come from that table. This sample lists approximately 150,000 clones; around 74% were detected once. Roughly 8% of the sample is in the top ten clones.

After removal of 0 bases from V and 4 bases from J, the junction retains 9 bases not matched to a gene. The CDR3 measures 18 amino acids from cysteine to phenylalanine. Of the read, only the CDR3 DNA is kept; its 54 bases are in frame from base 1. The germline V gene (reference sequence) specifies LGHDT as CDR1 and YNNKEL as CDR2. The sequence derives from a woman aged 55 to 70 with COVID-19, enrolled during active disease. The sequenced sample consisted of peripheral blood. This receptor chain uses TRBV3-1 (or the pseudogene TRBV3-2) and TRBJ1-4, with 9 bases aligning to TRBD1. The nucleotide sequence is TGTGCCAGCAGCCAAGAAAATCACAGGGGGCGGATTAATGAAAAACTGTTTTTT. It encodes CASSQENHRGRINEKLFF.